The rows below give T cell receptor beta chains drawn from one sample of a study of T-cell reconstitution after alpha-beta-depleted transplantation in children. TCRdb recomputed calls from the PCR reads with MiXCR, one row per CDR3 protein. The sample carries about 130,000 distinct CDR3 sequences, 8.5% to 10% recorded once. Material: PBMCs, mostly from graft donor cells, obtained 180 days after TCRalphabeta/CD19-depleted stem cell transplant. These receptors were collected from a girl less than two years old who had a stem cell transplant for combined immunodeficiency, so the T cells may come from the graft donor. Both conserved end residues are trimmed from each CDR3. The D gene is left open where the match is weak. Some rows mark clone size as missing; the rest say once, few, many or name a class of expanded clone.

cdr3_aa: SVWLQGFQETQY
j_call: TRBJ2-5
v_call: TRBV29-1
d_call: NA
clone_size: few

cdr3_aa: ASSVGGTSVSYEQY
j_call: TRBJ2-7
v_call: TRBV9
d_call: TRBD2
clone_size: NA

cdr3_aa: ASSFGRGGTDTQY
j_call: TRBJ2-3
v_call: TRBV11-2
d_call: TRBD2
clone_size: few

cdr3_aa: ASSPGTGGTDTQY
j_call: TRBJ2-3
v_call: TRBV18
d_call: TRBD1
clone_size: NA

cdr3_aa: ATSRDLDRPTSGNTIY
j_call: TRBJ1-3
v_call: TRBV15
d_call: TRBD1
clone_size: once

cdr3_aa: SANPAGSINIQY
j_call: TRBJ2-4
v_call: TRBV20-1
d_call: NA
clone_size: NA

cdr3_aa: ASSWGGSRYEQY
j_call: TRBJ2-7
v_call: TRBV7-9
d_call: TRBD2
clone_size: few

cdr3_aa: ASSLRGVGKTQY
j_call: TRBJ2-5
v_call: TRBV13
d_call: TRBD2
clone_size: few

cdr3_aa: ASSLAPRRDYEQY
j_call: TRBJ2-7
v_call: TRBV7-8
d_call: NA
clone_size: NA

cdr3_aa: ASSLDPGSTYEQY
j_call: TRBJ2-7
v_call: TRBV7-8
d_call: NA
clone_size: many

cdr3_aa: ASSPAYRAVQQY
j_call: TRBJ2-7
v_call: TRBV11-2
d_call: NA
clone_size: NA

cdr3_aa: ASSLTGTATYEQY
j_call: TRBJ2-7
v_call: TRBV7-2
d_call: NA
clone_size: few

cdr3_aa: SVPQRTYEQY
j_call: TRBJ2-7
v_call: TRBV29-1
d_call: NA
clone_size: NA

cdr3_aa: ASSFFTGKLF
j_call: TRBJ2-2
v_call: TRBV7-2
d_call: NA
clone_size: many

cdr3_aa: SARSRGSERETQY
j_call: TRBJ2-5
v_call: TRBV20-1
d_call: TRBD1
clone_size: NA

cdr3_aa: SARGGLAGGGWNEQF
j_call: TRBJ2-1
v_call: TRBV20-1
d_call: TRBD2
clone_size: few

cdr3_aa: ASSRLLAATNNEQF
j_call: TRBJ2-1
v_call: TRBV4-2
d_call: TRBD2
clone_size: few

cdr3_aa: ASSLGRPRTDTQY
j_call: TRBJ2-3
v_call: TRBV7-2
d_call: NA
clone_size: NA

cdr3_aa: ASSQRTGAHTGELF
j_call: TRBJ2-2
v_call: TRBV4-3
d_call: TRBD1
clone_size: few

cdr3_aa: ASSTQPTRGNEQF
j_call: TRBJ2-1
v_call: TRBV5-1
d_call: NA
clone_size: few

cdr3_aa: ASSPRTGTGGSVYT
j_call: TRBJ1-2
v_call: TRBV18
d_call: TRBD1
clone_size: few

cdr3_aa: SVSGTSGRGGTDTQY
j_call: TRBJ2-3
v_call: TRBV29-1
d_call: TRBD2
clone_size: few

cdr3_aa: ASSLPSGVQF
j_call: TRBJ2-1
v_call: TRBV5-1
d_call: TRBD2
clone_size: many

cdr3_aa: ASRMWETSPYNEQF
j_call: TRBJ2-1
v_call: TRBV6-2/TRBV6-3
d_call: TRBD2
clone_size: NA

cdr3_aa: ASSYTGTGWYGYT
j_call: TRBJ1-2
v_call: TRBV6-5
d_call: NA
clone_size: few

cdr3_aa: AISESPFDTDTQY
j_call: TRBJ2-3
v_call: TRBV10-3
d_call: NA
clone_size: NA

cdr3_aa: ASSSAGAGGGYEQF
j_call: TRBJ2-1
v_call: TRBV7-8
d_call: NA
clone_size: NA

cdr3_aa: ASSLRASFDEQY
j_call: TRBJ2-7
v_call: TRBV5-5
d_call: NA
clone_size: many

cdr3_aa: ASRTGTANSPLH
j_call: TRBJ1-6
v_call: TRBV5-1
d_call: TRBD1
clone_size: NA

cdr3_aa: SASRSPGLRYTGELF
j_call: TRBJ2-2
v_call: TRBV20-1
d_call: TRBD2
clone_size: few

cdr3_aa: ASRINRRNTEAF
j_call: TRBJ1-1
v_call: TRBV28
d_call: NA
clone_size: many

cdr3_aa: ASSFLPSSYNEQF
j_call: TRBJ2-1
v_call: TRBV28
d_call: NA
clone_size: NA

cdr3_aa: ATSEADSLWGEQF
j_call: TRBJ2-1
v_call: TRBV24-1
d_call: NA
clone_size: few

cdr3_aa: ATSTQTGPQETQY
j_call: TRBJ2-5
v_call: TRBV24-1
d_call: TRBD1
clone_size: few

cdr3_aa: ASSGETGELF
j_call: TRBJ2-2
v_call: TRBV2
d_call: NA
clone_size: few

cdr3_aa: SARDSRASYSNQPQH
j_call: TRBJ1-5
v_call: TRBV20-1
d_call: NA
clone_size: NA

cdr3_aa: ASSPPARANTGELF
j_call: TRBJ2-2
v_call: TRBV18
d_call: NA
clone_size: few

cdr3_aa: SVESSGGRNEQF
j_call: TRBJ2-1
v_call: TRBV29-1
d_call: TRBD2
clone_size: NA

cdr3_aa: SVKNQRDGQY
j_call: TRBJ2-5
v_call: TRBV29-1
d_call: NA
clone_size: many